Sequencing of this T cell receptor beta chain was carried out in a study of shared clonotypes between healthy human individuals. About the research overall: Donors had three CD4 naive, three CD4 memory, two CD8 naive and one CD8 memory plate apiece. Study observations and caveats: Memory subsets generally showed lower estimated richness than naive subsets.

As for this clone: The antigen is unknown.

Assay used: immunoSEQ multiplex PCR; TCRdb lists only in-frame clones, some missing. The table has almost 750,000 clones, 55% to 75% seen once. The germline gives CDR1 SGHTS, CDR2 YDEGEE. V was pared by 0 bases and J by 0 bases, with 8 bases between. The CDR3 is 15 residues long. Each of the donors was a healthy adult who was HIV-negative and had not had a recent acute infection or vaccination. The TCR comes from a woman in her twenties or thirties in good health. The sample taken for sequencing was memory CD4+ T cells sorted from blood. The subset denotes: CD45RA-negative fraction. This chain links TRBV5-8 with TRBJ2-3, with D possibly TRBD2 on 5 matching bases. The CDR3 reads CASSLVGESTDTQYF. In nucleotides, the CDR3 is TGTGCCAGCAGCTTGGTCGGGGAAAGCACAGATACGCAGTATTTT.